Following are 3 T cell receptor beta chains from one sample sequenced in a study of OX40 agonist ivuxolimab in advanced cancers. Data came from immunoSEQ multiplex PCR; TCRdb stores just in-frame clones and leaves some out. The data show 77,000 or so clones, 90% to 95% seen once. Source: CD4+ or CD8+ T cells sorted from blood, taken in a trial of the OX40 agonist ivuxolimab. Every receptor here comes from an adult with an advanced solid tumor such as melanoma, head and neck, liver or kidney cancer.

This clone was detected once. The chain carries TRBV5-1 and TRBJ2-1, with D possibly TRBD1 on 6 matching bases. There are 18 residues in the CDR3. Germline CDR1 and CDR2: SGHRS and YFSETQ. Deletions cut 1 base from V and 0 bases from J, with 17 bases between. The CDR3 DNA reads TGCGCCAGCAGCTTGCGCAGGGGCCACCCCAGCTCCTACAATGAGCAGTTCTTC. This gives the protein CASSLRRGHPSSYNEQFF.

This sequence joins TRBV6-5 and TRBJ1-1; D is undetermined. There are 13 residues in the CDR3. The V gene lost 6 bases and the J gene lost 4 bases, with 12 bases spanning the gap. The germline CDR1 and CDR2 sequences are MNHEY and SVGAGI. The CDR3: CASRTPRGTEAFF. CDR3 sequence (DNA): TGTGCCAGCAGGACCCCTCGGGGCACTGAAGCTTTCTTT.

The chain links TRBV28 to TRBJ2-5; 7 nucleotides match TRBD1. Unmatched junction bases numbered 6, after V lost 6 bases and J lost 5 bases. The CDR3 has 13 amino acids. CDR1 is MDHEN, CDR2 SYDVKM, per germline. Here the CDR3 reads CASRPGQTETQYF. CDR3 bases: TGTGCCAGCAGACCGGGACAGACGGAGACCCAGTACTTC.